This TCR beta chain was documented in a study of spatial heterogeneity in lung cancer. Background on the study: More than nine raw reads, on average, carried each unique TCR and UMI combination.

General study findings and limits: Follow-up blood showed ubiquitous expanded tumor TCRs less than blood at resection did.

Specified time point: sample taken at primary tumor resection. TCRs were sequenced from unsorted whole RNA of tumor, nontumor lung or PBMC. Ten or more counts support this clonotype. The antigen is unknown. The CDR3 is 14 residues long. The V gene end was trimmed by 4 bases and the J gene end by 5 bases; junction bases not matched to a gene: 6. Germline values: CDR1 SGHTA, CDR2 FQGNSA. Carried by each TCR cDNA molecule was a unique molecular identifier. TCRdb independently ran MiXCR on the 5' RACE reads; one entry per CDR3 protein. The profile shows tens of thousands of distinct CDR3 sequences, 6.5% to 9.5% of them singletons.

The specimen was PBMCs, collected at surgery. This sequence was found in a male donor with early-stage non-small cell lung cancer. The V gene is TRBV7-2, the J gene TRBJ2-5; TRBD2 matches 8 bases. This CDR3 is CASSYQGTSETQYF. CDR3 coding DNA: TGTGCCAGCAGCTATCAGGGGACTAGTGAGACCCAGTACTTC.